The source of this T cell receptor (beta chain) is a study of cytomegalovirus exposure and HLA in healthy donors. Findings and caveats of the study: Cytomegalovirus status, reportedly, was diagnosed with high specificity and sensitivity by the classifier. Investigators reported approximately 170 TCR beta chains as tied to cytomegalovirus.

CDR1 MGHRA and CDR2 YSYEKL come from the germline V gene. Trimming removed 0 bases at V and 2 bases at J, with 7 bases between. The CDR3 is 15 amino acids. On this clone itself: What it binds is unknown.

TCRdb's copy holds only in-frame clones and misses some; the assay was immunoSEQ multiplex PCR. In the table there are 200,000 to 300,000 clones, around 88% of which are singletons. This chain links TRBV4-1 with TRBJ1-4, with TRBD1 as a possible D gene (5 bases). This receptor was taken from a woman between 25 and 40 years old in good health and CMV-seropositive. Sequencing was done on a sample of PBMCs. This CDR3 reads CASSQDRVTNEKLFF. In nucleotides, the CDR3 is TGCGCCAGCAGCCAAGACAGGGTGACTAATGAAAAACTGTTTTTT.